This passage covers 17 T cell receptor beta chains from one sample sequenced in a study of control samples from healthy donors and cancer patients. Data came from immunoSEQ multiplex PCR; TCRdb stores just in-frame clones and leaves some out. Seen here are around 110,000 clones, around 87% observed once, and the top ten hold approximately 1.1%. Material for sequencing was PBMCs. Source of these receptors: a woman in her 50s with colorectal cancer.

The chain uses TRBV27 and TRBJ2-7, with 16 nucleotides matching TRBD2. In germline, CDR1 is MNHEY, CDR2 SMNVEV (reference sequence). V lost 2 bases, J lost 7 bases, and 2 bases stayed unmatched. The CDR3 is made up of 15 amino acids. In nucleotides, the CDR3 is TGTGCCAGCAGTTTAGGGACTAGCGGGAGGGATGAGCAGTACTTC. Its translation is CASSLGTSGRDEQYF.

The CDR3 nucleotides are TGTGCCAGCAGTGAATGGACAGGGTCCTATGGCTACACCTTC. Translated: CASSEWTGSYGYTF. The chain employs TRBV25-1 and TRBJ1-2, with 8 bases lining up with TRBD1. Germline lookup yields CDR1 MGHDK and CDR2 SYGVNS. J was trimmed by 4 bases and V by 1 base; bases with no gene match: 2. The CDR3 sequence is 14 residues long.

The V gene is TRBV6-1, the J gene TRBJ2-5; D is uncertain. From germline, CDR1 is MNHNS and CDR2 SASEGT. The CDR3 is made up of 14 amino acids. Trimming shortened V by 1 base and J by 3 bases, and 9 bases separated the two germline ends. The chain's CDR3 is CASSEEYREETQYF. CDR3 coding DNA: TGTGCCAGCAGTGAAGAGTACAGAGAAGAGACCCAGTACTTC.

This clone was seen just once. The chain is built from TRBV6-1 and TRBJ2-5; 8 nucleotides line up with TRBD1. Germline CDR1 MNHNS, CDR2 SASEGT. V was pared by 3 bases and J by 1 base, with 7 bases of the junction left unmatched. The CDR3 is 16 amino acids. CDR3 nucleotide sequence: TGTGCCAGCAGTGATTTAAGGGGGACAGGCCAAGAGACCCAGTACTTC. As protein: CASSDLRGTGQETQYF.

This chain links TRBV9 with TRBJ1-4; D might be TRBD1 (6 bases). The CDR3 is 14 amino acids. Germline lookup yields CDR1 SGDLS and CDR2 YYNGEE. V was cut by 4 bases and J by 6 bases, with 13 bases left in between. This CDR3 reads CASSLRGGDEKLFF. The CDR3 DNA sequence: TGTGCCAGCAGCCTCCGAGGGGGTGATGAAAAACTGTTTTTT. The entire variable domain, with the rest obtained from reference TRBV9 and TRBJ1-4, is as follows: DSGVTQTPKHLITATGQRVTLRCSPRSGDLSVYWYQQSLDQGLQFLIQYYNGEERAKGNILERFSAQQFPDLHSELNLSSLELGDSALYFCASSLRGGDEKLFFGSGTQLSVL.

This clone was found once. The V call is TRBV28, the J call TRBJ2-3, with 9 bases that match TRBD1. Germline V CDR1 and CDR2: MDHEN, SYDVKM. The CDR3 totals 15 residues. The V gene end was trimmed by 4 bases and the J gene end by 4 bases; junction bases not matched to a gene: 6. This CDR3 reads CASSSITGGADTQYF. Written as DNA, the CDR3 is TGTGCCAGCAGTTCTATTACAGGGGGCGCAGATACGCAGTATTTT.

The rearrangement joins TRBV9 to TRBJ2-5; a weak D match, TRBD2 (6 bases). This CDR3 region has 11 residues. V gave up 3 bases and J gave up 7 bases, with 7 bases separating them. The V gene's germline CDR1 is SGDLS and CDR2 YYNGEE. For the CDR3, the DNA is TGTGCCAGCAGCGGGGGAGGGACCCAGTACTTC. This sequence encodes CASSGGGTQYF.

The rearrangement uses TRBV7-9 and TRBJ1-4, with 8 bases lining up with TRBD1. The CDR3 covers 15 residues. The V and J ends lost 5 bases and 7 bases, in that order; junction bases with no gene match: 9. Germline V gives CDR1 SEHNR, CDR2 FQNEAQ (reference sequence). The CDR3 is CASSISGGVSEKLFF. Here the CDR3 DNA reads TGTGCCAGCAGCATATCAGGGGGCGTAAGTGAAAAACTGTTTTTT.

The chain has TRBV24-1 and TRBJ2-2; D is uncertain. V was pared by 5 bases and J by 0 bases, with 18 bases between. Germline V gene sequence: CDR1 KGHDR, CDR2 SFDVKD. This CDR3 has 18 residues. The CDR3: CATSAHILGGTNTGELFF. The DNA of the CDR3 is TGTGCCACCAGTGCCCACATATTGGGCGGAACGAACACCGGGGAGCTGTTTTTT.

V gene TRBV4-2 combines with J gene TRBJ1-3; TRBD1 is a possible D gene (5 bases). This CDR3 region has 15 residues. Trimming left V 3 bases short and J 4 bases short, with 13 bases between. Germline CDR1 and CDR2: LGHNA and YNFKEQ. CDR3 residues: CASSQEGTSGNTIYF. The CDR3 DNA follows: TGTGCCAGCAGCCAGGAGGGGACGTCCGGAAACACCATATATTTT.

V gene TRBV30 combines with J gene TRBJ2-1; D gene uncertain. V lost 0 bases and J lost 5, with 14 bases in between. Germline-derived CDR1 and CDR2 are GTSNPN and SVGIG (reference sequence). The length of the CDR3 is 15 residues. CDR3 sequence reads: CAWSVTLGRNNEQFF. In nucleotides, the CDR3 is TGTGCCTGGAGTGTGACCCTTGGACGAAACAATGAGCAGTTCTTC.

The V and J genes are TRBV7-9 and TRBJ2-5; 10 bases line up with TRBD2. Looked up from germline, CDR1 is SEHNR and CDR2 is FQNEAQ (reference sequence). CDR3 length: 17 amino acids. The V gene end was trimmed by 7 bases and the J gene end by 0 bases; junction bases not matched to a gene: 11. The CDR3 loop reads CASIREEAGGDQETQYF. CDR3 nucleotides: TGTGCCAGCATTCGCGAGGAAGCGGGAGGGGACCAAGAGACCCAGTACTTC.

The chain combines TRBV10-2 with TRBJ1-1; TRBD1 matches at 7 bases. The germline V gene has CDR1 WSHSY and CDR2 SAAADI. V trimming: 9 bases; J trimming: 1 base; junction bases outside the gene matches: 8. This CDR3 region has 14 residues. For the CDR3, the DNA is TGCGCCAGTAGACAGGGACCCTCGAACACTGAAGCTTTCTTT. It yields the protein CASRQGPSNTEAFF.

This clone was seen a single time. The chain uses TRBV6-6 and TRBJ1-5; D is ambiguous. Germline V gene sequence: CDR1 MNHNY, CDR2 SVGAGI (reference sequence). The CDR3 has 15 residues. V shed 7 bases and J shed 7 bases, with 20 bases lying between them. DNA of the CDR3: TGTGCCAGCAACCTACGGGGTGGAAATCGGCAGCCCCAGCATTTT. It codes for CASNLRGGNRQPQHF.

J is TRBJ2-7 and V is TRBV3-1 (or the pseudogene TRBV3-2); TRBD2 agrees at 9 bases. The CDR3 contains 16 residues. CDR1 LGHDT and CDR2 YNNKEL come from the germline V gene (reference sequence). Germline trimming cut 2 bases from V and 6 bases from J; bases unmatched to any gene: 11. The CDR3 protein is CASSQLPRVAGAEQYF. The CDR3 region has the DNA TGTGCCAGCAGCCAACTTCCCCGGGTAGCGGGGGCCGAGCAGTACTTC.

The genes are TRBV7-9 and TRBJ2-7; D possibly corresponds to TRBD2 (6 bases). Germline CDR1 and CDR2: SEHNR and FQNEAQ (reference sequence). The CDR3 sequence is 11 residues long. The CDR3 coding sequence is TGTGCTTCGGAGGGTTCCTACGAGCAGTACTTC. It is translated as CASEGSYEQYF.

The chain joins TRBV7-9 to TRBJ1-2; D gene uncertain. Trimming cost V 1 base and J 3 bases, with 9 bases left between them. Germline CDR1 reads SEHNR; CDR2 reads FQNEAQ (reference sequence). This CDR3 is built from 14 residues. Here the CDR3 DNA reads TGTGCCAGCAGCTTAGTGGACCGGCACTATGGCTACACCTTC. This translates into CASSLVDRHYGYTF.